This T cell receptor beta chain is from a study of blood T cell repertoires in COVID-19. As for the study in general: PBMCs, B-cell-depleted T cells, or T cells were the source of the cDNA or gDNA that made up the material.

The CDR3 extends over 13 amino acids. Trimming removed 7 bases at V and 2 bases at J, with 11 bases between. CDR1 SGHAT and CDR2 FQNNGV come from the germline V gene. Authors' methods: Amplification of reference gene primers provided the estimated nucleated cell counts. Here immunoSEQ multiplex PCR was the method, and the copy in TCRdb shows in-frame clones only, minus some. The V and J calls and clone size are taken from that table; D and trimming were inferred from the DNA. The sample shows some 360,000 clones, approximately 89% of them seen only once. The chain links TRBV11-2 to TRBJ1-2, with D perhaps matching TRBD1 (6 bases). Sequencing input: peripheral blood. The clonotype was recovered from a woman aged 55-69 years with COVID-19, enrolled during active disease. CDR3 residues: CASTLDRNYGYTF. Here the CDR3 DNA reads TGTGCCAGCACCCTAGACAGGAACTATGGCTACACCTTC.